This T cell receptor beta chain was identified during a study of shared clonotypes between healthy human individuals. Looking at the study overall: Contributing individuals were a couple of females and three males aged 18 to 49.

Deep level was the assay's run setting. Each subset's genomic DNA was shared equally among a number of immunoSEQ plates. Assay used: immunoSEQ multiplex PCR; TCRdb lists only in-frame clones, some missing. Of about 2 million clones in the sample, about 95% are singletons; the top ten hold 0.9% to 1.3%. Only CD45RO-negative cells positively selected for CCR7 counted as naive CD8 cells, so terminally differentiated effector memory CD45RA+ cells were excluded. Study findings and constraints: Blood was the sole source, and tissue repertoires probably differ.

Note on this clone: Its antigen remains unidentified.

The sample was naive CD8+ T cells sorted from blood. The sequence was obtained from a man younger than 30 in good health.

CDR3 sequence: CASSFAPDRVDEQYF. The CDR3 bases are TGTGCCAGCTCTTTTGCCCCGGACAGGGTGGACGAGCAGTACTTC. This chain uses TRBV27 with TRBJ2-7; 8 bases agree with TRBD1. Trimming cost V 8 bases and J 5 bases; bases outside gene matches: 14. The germline gives CDR1 MNHEY, CDR2 SMNVEV (reference sequence). CDR3 length: 15 residues.